This T cell receptor beta chain was identified during a study of control samples from healthy donors and cancer patients. The CDR3 length is 14 residues. The germline CDR1 and CDR2 sequences are MDHEN and SYDVKM. With 5 bases removed from V and 1 base from J, the gap between germline ends came to 12 bases. Only in-frame clones appear in the TCRdb table, and some are missing; sequencing was by immunoSEQ multiplex PCR. The profile shows about 120,000 clones, more than 75% of them singletons. The chain recombines TRBV28 with TRBJ2-7; TRBD2 might be the D (6 bases). The clonotype was recovered from a woman aged 70-85 years in good health. The sample was blood. The chain's CDR3 is CASSLAGTSYEQYF. In DNA, the CDR3 is TGTGCCAGCAGTCTGGCCGGGACTTCCTACGAGCAGTACTTC.